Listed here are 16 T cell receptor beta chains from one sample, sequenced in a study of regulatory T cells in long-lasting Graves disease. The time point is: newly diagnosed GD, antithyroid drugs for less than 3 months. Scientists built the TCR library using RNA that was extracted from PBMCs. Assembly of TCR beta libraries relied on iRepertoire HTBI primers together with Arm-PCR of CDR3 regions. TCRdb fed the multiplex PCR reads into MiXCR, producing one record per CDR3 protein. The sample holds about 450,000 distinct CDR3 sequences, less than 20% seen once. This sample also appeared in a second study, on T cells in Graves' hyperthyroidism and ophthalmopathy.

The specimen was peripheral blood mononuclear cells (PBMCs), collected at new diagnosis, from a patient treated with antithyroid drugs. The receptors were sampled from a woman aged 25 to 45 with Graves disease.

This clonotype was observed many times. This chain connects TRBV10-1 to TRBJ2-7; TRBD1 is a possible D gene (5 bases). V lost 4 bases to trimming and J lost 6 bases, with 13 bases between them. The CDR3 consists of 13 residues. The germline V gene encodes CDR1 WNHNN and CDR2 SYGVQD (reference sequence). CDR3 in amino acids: CASSGQKKGEQYF. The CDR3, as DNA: TGCGCCAGCAGTGGACAGAAAAAAGGCGAGCAGTACTTC.

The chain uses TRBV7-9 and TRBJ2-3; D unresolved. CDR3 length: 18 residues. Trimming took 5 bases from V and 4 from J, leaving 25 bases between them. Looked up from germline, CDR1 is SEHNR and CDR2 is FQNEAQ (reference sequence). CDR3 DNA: TGTGCCAGCAGCGCTCAAAGGTACACCGGGCTTAAGGCAGATACGCAGTATTTT. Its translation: CASSAQRYTGLKADTQYF.

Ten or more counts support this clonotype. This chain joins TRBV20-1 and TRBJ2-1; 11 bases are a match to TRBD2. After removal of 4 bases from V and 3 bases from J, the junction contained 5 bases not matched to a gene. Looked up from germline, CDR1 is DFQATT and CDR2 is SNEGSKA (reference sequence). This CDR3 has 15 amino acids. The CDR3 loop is CSATPLAGGYNEQFF. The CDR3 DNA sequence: TGCAGTGCTACCCCTCTAGCGGGAGGCTACAATGAGCAGTTCTTC.

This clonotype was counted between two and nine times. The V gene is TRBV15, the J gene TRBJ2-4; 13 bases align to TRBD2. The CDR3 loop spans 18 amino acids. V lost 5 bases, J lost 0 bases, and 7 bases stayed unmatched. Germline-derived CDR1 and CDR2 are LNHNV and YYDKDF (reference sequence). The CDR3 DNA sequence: TGTGCCACCAGCCGAGGGACTAGCGGGATACTAGCCAAAAACATTCAGTACTTC. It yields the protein CATSRGTSGILAKNIQYF. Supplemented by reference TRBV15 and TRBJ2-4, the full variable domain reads DAMVIQNPRYQVTQFGKPVTLSCSQTLNHNVMYWYQQKSSQAPKLLFHYYDKDFNNEADTPDNFQSRRPNTSFCFLDIRSPGLGDTAMYLCATSRGTSGILAKNIQYFGAGTRLSVL.

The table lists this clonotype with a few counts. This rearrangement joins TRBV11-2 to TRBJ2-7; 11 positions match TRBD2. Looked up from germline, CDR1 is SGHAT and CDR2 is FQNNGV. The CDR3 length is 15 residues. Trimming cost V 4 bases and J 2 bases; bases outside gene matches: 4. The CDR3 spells CASSSTSGVTYEQYF. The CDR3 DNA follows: TGTGCCAGCAGCTCGACTAGCGGGGTAACCTACGAGCAGTACTTC.

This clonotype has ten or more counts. The DNA for the CDR3 is TGTGCCAGCAGTTACAACCGTGGAAACTACGAGCAGTACTTC. Residues: CASSYNRGNYEQYF. V usage is TRBV6-5 and J usage is TRBJ2-7; D gene uncertain. Germline V CDR1 and CDR2: MNHEY, SVGAGI. The germline V and J ends were trimmed by 2 bases and 3 bases, with 11 bases remaining between them. This CDR3 comprises 14 residues.

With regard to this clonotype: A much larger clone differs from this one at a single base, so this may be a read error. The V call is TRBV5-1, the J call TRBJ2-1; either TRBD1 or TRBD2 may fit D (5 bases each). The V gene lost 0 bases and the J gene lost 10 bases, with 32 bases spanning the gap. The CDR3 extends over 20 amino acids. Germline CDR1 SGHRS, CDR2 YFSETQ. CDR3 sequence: CASSLARGQVGQGKSDEQFF. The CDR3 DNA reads TGCGCCAGCAGCTTGGCACGGGGCCAGGTGGGGCAAGGGAAGAGCGACGAGCAGTTCTTC.

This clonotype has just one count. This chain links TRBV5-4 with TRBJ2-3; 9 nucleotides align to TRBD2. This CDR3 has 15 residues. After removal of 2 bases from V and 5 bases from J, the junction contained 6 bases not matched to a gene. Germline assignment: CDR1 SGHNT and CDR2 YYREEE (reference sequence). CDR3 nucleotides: TGTGCCAGCAGCTTCGCGGGAGGGCCCATAGATACGCAGTATTTT. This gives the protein CASSFAGGPIDTQYF.

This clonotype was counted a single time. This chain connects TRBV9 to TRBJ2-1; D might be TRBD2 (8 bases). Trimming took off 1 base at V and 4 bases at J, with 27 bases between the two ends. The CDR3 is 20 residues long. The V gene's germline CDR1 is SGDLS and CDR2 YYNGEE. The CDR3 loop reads CASSVTGSGGAGVIYNEQFF. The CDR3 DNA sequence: TGTGCCAGCAGCGTAACGGGGTCAGGGGGAGCGGGAGTGATTTACAATGAGCAGTTCTTC.

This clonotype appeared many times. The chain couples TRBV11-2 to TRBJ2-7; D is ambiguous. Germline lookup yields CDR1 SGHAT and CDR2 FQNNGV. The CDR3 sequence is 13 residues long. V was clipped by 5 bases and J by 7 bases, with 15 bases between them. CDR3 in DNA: TGTGCCAGCAGCCCCCCCCGGGCGGATGAGCAGTACTTC. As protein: CASSPPRADEQYF.

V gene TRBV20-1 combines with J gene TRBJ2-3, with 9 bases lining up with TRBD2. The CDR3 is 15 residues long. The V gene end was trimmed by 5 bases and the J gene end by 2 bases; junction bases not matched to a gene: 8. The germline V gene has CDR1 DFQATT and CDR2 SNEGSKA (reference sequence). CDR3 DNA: TGCAGTGCTCCTCCGCGGGAGGGTCTCACAGATACGCAGTATTTT. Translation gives CSAPPREGLTDTQYF.

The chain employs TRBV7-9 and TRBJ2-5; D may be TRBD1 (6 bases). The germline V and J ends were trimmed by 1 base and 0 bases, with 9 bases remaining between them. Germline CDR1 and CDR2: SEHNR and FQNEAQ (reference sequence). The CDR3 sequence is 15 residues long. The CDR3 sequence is CASSLVQGYQETQYF. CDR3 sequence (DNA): TGTGCCAGCAGCTTAGTTCAGGGGTACCAAGAGACCCAGTACTTC.

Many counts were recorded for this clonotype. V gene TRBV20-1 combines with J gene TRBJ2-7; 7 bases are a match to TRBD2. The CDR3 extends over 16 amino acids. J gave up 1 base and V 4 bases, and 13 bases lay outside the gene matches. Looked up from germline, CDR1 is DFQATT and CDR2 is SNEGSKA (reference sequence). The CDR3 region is CSAMRLKAGLSYEQYF. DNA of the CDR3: TGCAGTGCTATGCGTCTGAAAGCGGGACTTTCCTACGAGCAGTACTTC.

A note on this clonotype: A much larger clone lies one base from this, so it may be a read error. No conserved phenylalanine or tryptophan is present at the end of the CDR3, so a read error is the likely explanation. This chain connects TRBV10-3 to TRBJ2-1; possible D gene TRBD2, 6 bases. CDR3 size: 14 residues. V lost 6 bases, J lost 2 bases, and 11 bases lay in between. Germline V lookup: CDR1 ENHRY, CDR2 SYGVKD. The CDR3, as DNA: TGTGCCATCAGCCGGGACTCCACCTACAATGAGCAGTTCTCC. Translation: CAISRDSTYNEQFS.

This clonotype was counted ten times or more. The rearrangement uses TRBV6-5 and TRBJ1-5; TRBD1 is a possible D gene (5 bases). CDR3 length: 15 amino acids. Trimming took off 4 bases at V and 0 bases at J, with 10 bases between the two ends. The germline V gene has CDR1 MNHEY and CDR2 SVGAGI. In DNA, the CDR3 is TGTGCCAGCAGTTTCCACAGGAATAGCAATCAGCCCCAGCATTTT. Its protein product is CASSFHRNSNQPQHF.

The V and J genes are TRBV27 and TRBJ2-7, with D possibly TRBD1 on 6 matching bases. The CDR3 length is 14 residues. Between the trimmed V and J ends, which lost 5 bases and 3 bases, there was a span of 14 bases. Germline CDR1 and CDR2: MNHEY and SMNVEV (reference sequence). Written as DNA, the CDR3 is TGTGCCAGCAGTCCTACAGGGTTAAGCTACGAGCAGTACTTC. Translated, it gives CASSPTGLSYEQYF.